This T cell receptor beta chain was found in a study of T cells in Graves' hyperthyroidism and ophthalmopathy (dated by TCRdb to about 2019). About the full investigation: Peripheral blood was collected at initial diagnosis, before any treatment. TCR V-J signatures able to tell the groups apart were searched for in a discovery cohort of 90 to 100 patients, of whom approximately 40 had Graves' ophthalmopathy and roughly 58 had stable Graves' hyperthyroidism. Whether ophthalmopathy could be predicted prospectively was tested in an independent validation cohort made up of under 20 hyperthyroidism patients plus 17 patients who later progressed to ophthalmopathy. For training and testing, the 80 to 100 patients in the discovery cohort were randomly divided in a 7:3 ratio. In addition, the study compared T-cell repertoires in thyroid tissue and in blood from roughly 6 Graves' hyperthyroidism patients. Following sampling, methimazole starting at 30 mg daily was given to hyperthyroidism patients, and high-dose intravenous methylprednisolone was given to ophthalmopathy patients. TCR Vbeta CDR3 sequencing of around 130 peripheral blood samples (approximately 44 ophthalmopathy, around 80 hyperthyroidism and some 17 progressor patients) is reported in the paper. What the work shows at the level of the full study, not this receptor alone: A 13 V-J signature model separated ophthalmopathy from stable hyperthyroidism, with approximately 87% sensitivity and roughly 82% specificity in cross-validation and 80%/75% in testing. Most expanded thyroid clonotypes (frequency above 0.001) were also detected in blood, suggesting blood repertoires may reflect thyroid immune responses. Sample size was not statistically predetermined, and blinding of investigators to group allocation was not performed. In validation, progression to ophthalmopathy was predicted by the model with 70.59% sensitivity and 72% to 80% specificity, a median of roughly six months before onset.

The hyperthyroidism patients were between 18 and 65 years old and newly diagnosed, with a disease duration of less than 2 months. Patients with uncontrolled infections, other autoimmune diseases, pregnancy or lactation were excluded. Diagnoses were established on the basis of clinical symptoms, serum thyroxine and TRAb, thyroid ultrasound, and orbital computed tomography. Blood from progressor patients was drawn when they were first diagnosed with hyperthyroidism, before any ophthalmopathy symptoms appeared. Ficoll-Paque density gradient centrifugation was used to isolate PBMCs from about 10 ml of fresh peripheral blood. Progressor patients were initially diagnosed with Graves' hyperthyroidism and developed ophthalmopathy during follow-up. Total RNA was extracted using Trizol reagent, and RNA quality was assessed on an Agilent 2100 Bioanalyzer. As for this clonotype: Its antigen remains undetermined. No clone much larger than this one lies a single base away; base qualities are absent.

Amplification of TCR beta CDR3 regions was carried out from RNA transcripts. For the first round of RT-PCR on the TCR CDR3, the HTBI primer set was used together with the Qiagen OneStep RT-PCR kit. The libraries were constructed in a second round of multiplex PCR and then size-selected and purified. The libraries were sequenced on an Illumina HiSeq2000 using paired-end 100 bp reads. Concerning the study's data processing: Raw data were processed with SOAPnuke, discarding reads with adapters, uncalled bases, mean Phred below 15, or no exact constant-primer or identifier match. High-quality paired reads were merged with COPE v1.2.5, and unique nucleotide sequences were defined as clonotypes. MiTCR v1.1 was used to align clonotypes to the IMGT TRBV, TRBD and TRBJ reference segments. Only V-J combinations with frequency above 0.0001, covering 99% to 99.2% of repertoires, were analysed. A TCS score was defined as the ratio of F50 (clonal expansion) to E x V (chaos), with BLOSUM62-based TCRdist applied between CDR3 peptides within each V-J. Welch's t-statistics and random forest reduced approximately 520 V-J features to under 15, which were used in a naive Bayes classifier (R e1071). Through fastp at Q25 and MiXCR, TCRdb rebuilt clones from the public reads, retaining in-frame beta chains. One record per CDR3 amino acid sequence lists the most common genes and DNA. These V and J calls rely on TCRdb rather than the paper's analysis. The sample contains about 290,000 distinct CDR3 sequences, about 14% of them found a single time. In total, the top ten clones hold more than 7.5% of the sample.

This clonotype was obtained from a woman in her 30s with Graves' hyperthyroidism that later progressed to Graves' ophthalmopathy. Sequenced input: blood.

CDR3 sequence: CASSPNLAGNTGELFF. The DNA sequence follows: TGCGCCAGCAGCCCCAACCTAGCGGGGAACACCGGGGAGCTGTTTTTT. Rearrangement joined TRBV4-3 to TRBJ2-2; TRBD2 aligns with 8 central bases. From the germline V gene, CDR1 is LGHNA and CDR2 is YSLEER. Trimming takes 4 bases off V and 1 base off J; junction bases not matched to a gene: 5. From the cysteine up to the phenylalanine, the CDR3 has a length of 16 residues. The retained sequence is limited to the CDR3, 48 bases, with the frame set at the first base.